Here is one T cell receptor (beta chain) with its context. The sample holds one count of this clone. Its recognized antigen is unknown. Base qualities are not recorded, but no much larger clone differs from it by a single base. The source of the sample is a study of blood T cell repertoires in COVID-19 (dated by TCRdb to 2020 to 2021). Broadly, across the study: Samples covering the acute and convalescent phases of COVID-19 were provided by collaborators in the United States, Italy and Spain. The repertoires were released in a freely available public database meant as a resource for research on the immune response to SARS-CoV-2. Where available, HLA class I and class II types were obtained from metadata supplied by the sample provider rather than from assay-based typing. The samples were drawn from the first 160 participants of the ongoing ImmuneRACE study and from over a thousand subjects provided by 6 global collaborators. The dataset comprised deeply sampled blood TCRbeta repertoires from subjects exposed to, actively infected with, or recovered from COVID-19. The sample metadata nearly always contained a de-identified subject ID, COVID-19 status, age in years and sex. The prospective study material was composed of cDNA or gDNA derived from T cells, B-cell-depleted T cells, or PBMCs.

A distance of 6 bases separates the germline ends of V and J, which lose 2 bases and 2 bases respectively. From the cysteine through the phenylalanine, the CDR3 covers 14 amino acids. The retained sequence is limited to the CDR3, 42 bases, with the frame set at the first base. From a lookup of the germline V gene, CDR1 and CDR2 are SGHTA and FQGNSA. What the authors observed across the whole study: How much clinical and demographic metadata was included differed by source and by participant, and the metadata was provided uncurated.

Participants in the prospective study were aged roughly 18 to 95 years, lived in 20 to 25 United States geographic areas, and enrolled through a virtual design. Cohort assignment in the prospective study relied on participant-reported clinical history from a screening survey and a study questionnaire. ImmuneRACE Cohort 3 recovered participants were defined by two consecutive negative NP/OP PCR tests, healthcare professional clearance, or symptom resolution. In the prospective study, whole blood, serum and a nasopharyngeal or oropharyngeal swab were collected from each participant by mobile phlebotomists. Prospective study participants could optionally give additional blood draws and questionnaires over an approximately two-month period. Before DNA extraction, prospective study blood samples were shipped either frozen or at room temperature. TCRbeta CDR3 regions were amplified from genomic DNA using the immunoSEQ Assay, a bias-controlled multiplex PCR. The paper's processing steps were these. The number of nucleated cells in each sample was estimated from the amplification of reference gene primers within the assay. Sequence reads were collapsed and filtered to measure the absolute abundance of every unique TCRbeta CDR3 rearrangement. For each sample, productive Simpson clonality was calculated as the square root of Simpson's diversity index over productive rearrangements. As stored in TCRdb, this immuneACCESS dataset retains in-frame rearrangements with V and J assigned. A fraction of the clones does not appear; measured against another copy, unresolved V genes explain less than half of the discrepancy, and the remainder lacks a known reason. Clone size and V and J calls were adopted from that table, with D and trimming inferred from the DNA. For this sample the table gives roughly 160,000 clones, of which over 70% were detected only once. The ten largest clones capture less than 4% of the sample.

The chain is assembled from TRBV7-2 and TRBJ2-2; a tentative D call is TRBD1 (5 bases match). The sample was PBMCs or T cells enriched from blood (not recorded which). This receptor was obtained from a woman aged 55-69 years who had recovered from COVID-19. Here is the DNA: TGTGCCAGCAGCTTACAGGGTAACACCGGGGAGCTGTTTTTT. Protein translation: CASSLQGNTGELFF.